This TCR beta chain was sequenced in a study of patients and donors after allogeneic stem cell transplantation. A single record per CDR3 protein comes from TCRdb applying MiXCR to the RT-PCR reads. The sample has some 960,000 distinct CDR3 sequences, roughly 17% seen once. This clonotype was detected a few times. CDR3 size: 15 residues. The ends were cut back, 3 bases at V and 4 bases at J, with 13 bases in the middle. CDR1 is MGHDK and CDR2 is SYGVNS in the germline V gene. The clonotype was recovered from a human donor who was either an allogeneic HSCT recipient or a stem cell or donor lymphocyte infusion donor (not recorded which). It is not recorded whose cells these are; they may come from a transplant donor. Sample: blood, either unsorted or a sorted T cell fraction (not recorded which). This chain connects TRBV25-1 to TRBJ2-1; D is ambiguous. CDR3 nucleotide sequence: TGTGCCAGCAGTGACCTCCAGACCCCGTACAATGAGCAGTTCTTC. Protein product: CASSDLQTPYNEQFF.